These 17 T cell receptor beta chains were sequenced from one sample in a study of shared clonotypes between healthy human individuals. Only in-frame clones appear in the TCRdb table, and some are missing; sequencing was by immunoSEQ multiplex PCR. The data contain millions of clones, approximately 93% of them singletons. Input material: naive CD4+ T cells from PBMCs. As for subset: CD45RA+ positively selected. Receptors were obtained from a man between 18 and 35 years old in good health. Some clones in this sample may be carry-over from other donors' samples.

This sequence joins TRBV5-4 and TRBJ1-6, with D possibly matching TRBD1 (5 bases). The CDR3 sequence is 16 residues long. CDR1 and CDR2 (germline): SGHNT, YYREEE (reference sequence). V lost 0 bases and J lost 1, with 8 bases in between. The CDR3 region is CASSLGQGSYNSPLHF. In DNA form, the CDR3 reads TGTGCCAGCAGCTTGGGGCAGGGATCCTATAATTCACCCCTCCACTTT.

In regard to this clone: This CDR3 is also generated by other DNA sequences in the sample. CDR3 in amino acids: CSVVGNTEAFF. The DNA for the CDR3 is TGCAGCGTTGTGGGGAACACTGAAGCTTTCTTT. The chain joins TRBV29-1 to TRBJ1-1; D not resolved. Germline V gene data show CDR1 as SQVTM and CDR2 as ANQGSEA. V lost 4 bases to trimming and J lost 1 base, with 4 bases between them. This CDR3 contains 11 residues.

The gene calls are TRBV28 and TRBJ1-2; the D is unclear. Germline V gene lookup returns CDR1 MDHEN and CDR2 SYDVKM. V was trimmed by 2 bases and J by 8 bases, leaving 9 bases between them. The CDR3 has 12 residues. This chain's CDR3 is CASSLNEWGYTF. CDR3 nucleotide sequence: TGTGCCAGCAGTTTAAATGAGTGGGGCTACACCTTC.

In this sample, this clone turned up once. The rearrangement links TRBV9 to TRBJ2-2; D gene uncertain. Trimming left V 7 bases short and J 6 bases short, with 25 bases between. The CDR3 has 17 amino acids. Germline V gene lookup returns CDR1 SGDLS and CDR2 YYNGEE. This chain's CDR3 is CASSTSYPGAGPGELFF. The DNA for the CDR3 is TGTGCCAGCTCGACGTCTTATCCGGGTGCCGGACCCGGGGAGCTGTTTTTT.

The chain recombines TRBV2 with TRBJ2-5; 8 positions match TRBD1. The J call may be incorrect, as the DNA end agrees better with TRBJ2-7. Germline lookup yields CDR1 SNHLY and CDR2 FYNNEI. This CDR3 contains 14 residues. The CDR3 region is CASSGGTGLFEQYF. The CDR3 DNA is TGTGCCAGCAGTGGTGGGACAGGCTTATTCGAGCAGTACTTC.

The J gene is TRBJ2-3, the V gene TRBV7-3; TRBD2 matches 9 bases. V gave up 0 bases and J gave up 3 bases; unmatched junction bases: 7. Germline CDR1 and CDR2: SGHTA and FQGTGA. The CDR3 extends over 17 amino acids. Written as DNA, the CDR3 is TGTGCCAGCAGCTTAACCCATCTAGCGGGATATACAGATACGCAGTATTTT. Encoded protein: CASSLTHLAGYTDTQYF.

This chain links TRBV6-1 with TRBJ1-5, with D maybe TRBD1 (5 bases). This CDR3 is built from 13 residues. The V end lost 5 bases, the J end lost 1 base, and 6 bases lay between the germline ends. Per the germline V gene, CDR1 is MNHNS and CDR2 is SASEGT. The CDR3 nucleotides are TGTGCCAGCAGTCGGACAAGCAATCAGCCCCAGCATTTT. Translation: CASSRTSNQPQHF.

This chain links TRBV7-3 with TRBJ2-3; 11 nucleotides line up with TRBD2. Looked up from germline, CDR1 is SGHTA and CDR2 is FQGTGA. V gave up 0 bases and J gave up 0 bases; unmatched junction bases: 23. The CDR3 is 24 amino acids. CDR3 nucleotides: TGTGCCAGCAGCTTAACGCCGGGACTAGCGGCCTTCGATACTCAGAGAACTAGCACAGATACGCAGTATTTT. Translating it yields CASSLTPGLAAFDTQRTSTDTQYF.

A remark on this clone: In the same sample, other DNA sequences code for this CDR3. The J gene is TRBJ1-3, the V gene TRBV11-2, with D hard to call. The V gene's germline CDR1 is SGHAT and CDR2 FQNNGV. V was pared by 3 bases and J by 3 bases, with 6 bases between. This CDR3 is built from 13 residues. DNA for the CDR3: TGTGCCAGCAGCTTGGGTCATGGAAACACCATATATTTT. Translated: CASSLGHGNTIYF.

About this clone: This specimen includes other DNA sequences encoding the same CDR3. This chain connects TRBV28 to TRBJ2-7; tentative D call: TRBD2 (6 bases). CDR3 length: 13 residues. Trimming cost V 5 bases and J 2 bases, with 10 bases left between them. Per the germline V gene, CDR1 is MDHEN and CDR2 is SYDVKM. As DNA, the CDR3 is TGTGCCAGCAGTGCGGCGGGAACCTACGAGCAGTACTTC. Encoded protein: CASSAAGTYEQYF.

The chain links TRBV7-8 to TRBJ2-7; the D gene is possibly TRBD2 (6 bases). The CDR3 is 16 amino acids. The germline V gene encodes CDR1 SGHVS and CDR2 FQNEAQ. The V and J ends lost 0 bases and 2 bases respectively, with 14 bases between them. The CDR3 is CASSLAGGTGAYEQYF. In DNA, the CDR3 is TGTGCCAGCAGCTTAGCGGGGGGAACAGGAGCCTACGAGCAGTACTTC.

The V call is TRBV2, the J call TRBJ2-1; no definite D call. There are 14 residues in the CDR3. The germline CDR1 and CDR2 sequences are SNHLY and FYNNEI. V lost 3 bases, J lost 4 bases, and 10 bases lay in between. CDR3 in amino acids: CASSDLARYNEQFF. CDR3 nucleotide sequence: TGTGCCAGCAGTGACCTTGCCCGGTACAATGAGCAGTTCTTC.

Of note for this clone: Other DNA sequences from this sample encode an identical CDR3 as well. The chain links TRBV30 to TRBJ2-7; D call uncertain. Germline loops: CDR1 GTSNPN, CDR2 SVGIG (reference sequence). This CDR3 has 11 residues. V was trimmed by 2 bases and J by 7 bases, leaving 9 bases between them. The CDR3 is CAWSSPLEQYF. In nucleotides, the CDR3 is TGTGCCTGGAGTAGCCCCCTAGAGCAGTACTTC.

The rearrangement links TRBV4-1 to TRBJ2-1, with a possible D match to TRBD1 (5 bases). The CDR3 length is 17 residues. V dropped 1 base and J dropped 8 bases, with 21 bases sitting between them. Germline V CDR1 and CDR2: MGHRA, YSYEKL. The CDR3 loop is CASSQGSRADLLDEQFF. The CDR3 nucleotides are TGCGCCAGCAGCCAAGGGAGCAGGGCAGACCTACTGGATGAGCAGTTCTTC.

CDR3: CASSLGYADEQYF. DNA for the CDR3: TGTGCCAGCAGCTTAGGATACGCTGACGAGCAGTACTTC. The chain has TRBV11-3 and TRBJ2-7; D is uncertain. The CDR3 runs 13 residues. V was pared by 1 base and J by 5 bases, with 9 bases between. Germline CDR1 is SGHNT and CDR2 is YENEEA.

The chain uses TRBV9 and TRBJ2-3; 11 positions agree with TRBD2. With 1 base clipped from V and 6 bases from J, the junction kept 7 bases outside the gene matches. Germline V gene data show CDR1 as SGDLS and CDR2 as YYNGEE. The CDR3 sequence is 16 residues long. CDR3 sequence: CASSVNSGRAEDTQYF. The CDR3 region has the DNA TGTGCCAGCAGCGTAAATAGCGGGAGGGCTGAGGATACGCAGTATTTT.

CDR3 sequence: CAWSALTASSYNEQFF. The CDR3, as DNA: TGTGCCTGGAGTGCCCTCACCGCCTCCTCCTACAATGAGCAGTTCTTC. This chain uses TRBV30 with TRBJ2-1; no definite D call. Germline CDR1 GTSNPN, CDR2 SVGIG (reference sequence). V dropped 1 base and J dropped 0 bases, with 13 bases sitting between them. The CDR3 extends over 16 amino acids.